Following are 25 T cell receptor beta chains from one sample sequenced in a study of technical replicates of blood from a handful of donors. The assay was immunoSEQ multiplex PCR, and TCRdb's table has in-frame clones only and misses some. The profile shows some 79,000 clones, 90% to 95% of them singletons. Sequencing was carried out using T cells isolated from PBMCs. These receptors were obtained from a human donor in good health.

The rearrangement joins TRBV6-1 to TRBJ2-3, with 11 bases lining up with TRBD2. The CDR3 spans 15 residues. With 2 bases clipped from V and 3 bases from J, the junction kept 1 base outside the gene matches. Germline CDR1 MNHNS, CDR2 SASEGT. CDR3 nucleotides: TGTGCCAGCAGTGAACGACTAGCGGGGACAGATACGCAGTATTTT. Translated: CASSERLAGTDTQYF.

J is TRBJ2-2 and V is TRBV7-9, with 7 bases fitting TRBD2. The trim removed 0 bases at V and 0 bases at J, leaving 7 bases unmatched. The CDR3 extends over 18 amino acids. Per germline, CDR1 SEHNR and CDR2 FQNEAQ (reference sequence). The CDR3 region has the DNA TGTGCCAGCAGCTTAGCGTTGGCTAGCGGCGCGAACACCGGGGAGCTGTTTTTT. It yields the protein CASSLALASGANTGELFF.

This chain uses TRBV19 with TRBJ2-5; D may be TRBD2 (6 bases). V was trimmed by 4 bases and J by 1 base, leaving 10 bases between them. CDR1 is LNHDA, CDR2 SQIVND, per germline (reference sequence). CDR3 length equals 14 residues. The CDR3 DNA reads as TGTGCCAGTAGTAGTGTGGGAGGCCAAGAGACCCAGTACTTC. This sequence encodes CASSSVGGQETQYF.

The gene calls are TRBV25-1 and TRBJ1-5; unclear D gene. Germline CDR1 MGHDK, CDR2 SYGVNS. V gave up 3 bases and J gave up 3 bases, with 6 bases separating them. The CDR3 runs to 13 residues. The CDR3 reads CASSDRSNQPQHF. The CDR3 bases are TGTGCCAGCAGTGACCGGTCCAATCAGCCCCAGCATTTT.

The chain recombines TRBV28 with TRBJ2-2; D may be TRBD1 (6 bases). There are 16 residues in the CDR3. V was clipped by 3 bases and J by 2 bases, with 13 bases between them. Germline V gene lookup returns CDR1 MDHEN and CDR2 SYDVKM. CDR3 sequence: CASSFGRGGNTGELFF. The CDR3 DNA reads TGTGCCAGCAGTTTCGGTCGAGGGGGAAACACCGGGGAGCTGTTTTTT.

V gene TRBV20-1 combines with J gene TRBJ2-7, with D possibly being TRBD2 (6 bases). CDR1 and CDR2 from the germline V gene are DFQATT and SNEGSKA (reference sequence). Trimming pared 6 bases from V and 5 bases from J, leaving 11 bases between. The CDR3 is 11 residues long. CDR3 region: CSAGGIHEQYF. CDR3 nucleotides: TGCAGTGCGGGCGGGATCCACGAGCAGTACTTC.

The chain is built from TRBV7-9 and TRBJ2-7, with a weak D call TRBD1 (6 bases). CDR3 length: 14 residues. V lost 3 bases and J lost 5, with 14 bases in between. From germline, CDR1 is SEHNR and CDR2 FQNEAQ (reference sequence). The CDR3 reads CASSLSQTGNEQYF. The CDR3 coding sequence is TGTGCCAGCAGCTTGTCCCAGACAGGTAACGAGCAGTACTTC.

Points on this clone: The junction and the germline gene differ at one end; a read error may be behind it. The chain has TRBV7-8 and TRBJ1-2; no reliable D call. This CDR3 is built from 11 residues. Germline V lookup: CDR1 SGHVS, CDR2 FQNEAQ. The chain's CDR3 is CASSLDTQLEF. In DNA form, the CDR3 reads TGTGCCAGCAGCTTAGACACCCAACTAGAATTC.

The V and J genes are TRBV5-1 and TRBJ2-7; 8 bases align to TRBD2. Germline CDR1 and CDR2: SGHRS and YFSETQ. V shed 5 bases, J shed 2 bases, and the junction held 6 bases outside the gene matches. The CDR3 runs to 14 residues. The CDR3 sequence: CASRLAGGAYEQYF. CDR3 nucleotides: TGCGCCAGCAGGCTAGCGGGTGGTGCCTACGAGCAGTACTTC.

J is TRBJ1-1 and V is TRBV4-1, with 8 positions matching TRBD1. CDR3 length: 16 amino acids. Germline CDR1 and CDR2: MGHRA and YSYEKL. V shed 3 bases and J 4 bases; nucleotides not matched to a gene: 10. CDR3 in DNA: TGCGCCAGCAGCCATGCCAGCCAAGGACAGGGCACTGAAGCTTTCTTT. Translation gives CASSHASQGQGTEAFF.

The chain employs TRBV28 and TRBJ1-1, with D possibly matching TRBD1 (5 bases). The V gene's germline CDR1 is MDHEN and CDR2 SYDVKM. V was clipped by 3 bases and J by 2 bases, with 16 bases between them. The CDR3 sequence is 16 residues long. The chain's CDR3 is CASSFLGGRENTEAFF. Here the CDR3 DNA reads TGTGCCAGCAGTTTTCTCGGTGGCAGGGAAAACACTGAAGCTTTCTTT.

The chain carries TRBV5-1 and TRBJ1-2, with 9 bases identical to TRBD1. The CDR3 is made up of 15 amino acids. Germline CDR1 reads SGHRS; CDR2 reads YFSETQ. Trimming took 2 bases from V and 5 from J; bases not matched to a gene: 7. CDR3 in amino acids: CASSLITGGEYGYTF. The DNA of the CDR3 is TGCGCCAGCAGCTTAATAACAGGGGGCGAATATGGCTACACCTTC. Filled out from reference TRBV5-1 and TRBJ1-2, the complete variable domain reads KAGVTQTPRYLIKTRGQQVTLSCSPISGHRSVSWYQQTPGQGLQFLFEYFSETQRNKGNFPGRFSGRQFSNSRSEMNVSTLELGDSALYLCASSLITGGEYGYTFGSGTRLTVV.

This clone was seen only once. The chain couples TRBV6-1 to TRBJ2-2; D possibly corresponds to TRBD1 (5 bases). Germline values: CDR1 MNHNS, CDR2 SASEGT. With 2 bases removed from V and 0 bases from J, the gap between germline ends came to 16 bases. The CDR3 is 18 amino acids. CDR3 sequence reads: CASSEKNGLGANTGELFF. CDR3 DNA sequence: TGTGCCAGCAGTGAAAAGAACGGCCTAGGGGCGAACACCGGGGAGCTGTTTTTT.

The chain uses TRBV6-6 and TRBJ1-1; TRBD1 might be the D (6 bases). Germline V gives CDR1 MNHNY, CDR2 SVGAGI (reference sequence). Trimming removed 1 base at V and 4 bases at J, with 16 bases between. This CDR3 has 16 amino acids. The DNA of the CDR3 is TGTGCCAGCAGTTACTGGGGGGGCCCCCTGGGCACTGAAGCTTTCTTT. Encoded protein: CASSYWGGPLGTEAFF.

V and J are TRBV11-2 and TRBJ2-1; D gene unclear. Trimming left V 0 bases short and J 7 bases short, with 10 bases between. The germline V gene encodes CDR1 SGHAT and CDR2 FQNNGV. There are 14 residues in the CDR3. The CDR3 loop reads CASSLDPVGNEQFF. The CDR3 DNA is TGTGCCAGCAGCTTAGATCCGGTCGGGAATGAGCAGTTCTTC.

V gene TRBV6-1 combines with J gene TRBJ1-1; D is ambiguous. Germline assignment: CDR1 MNHNS and CDR2 SASEGT. The CDR3 covers 11 residues. V lost 6 bases and J 6 bases, leaving 8 bases between the germline ends. In DNA form, the CDR3 reads TGTGCCAGCAGGTCACGGTCTGAAGCTTTCTTT. This encodes CASRSRSEAFF.

The chain couples TRBV5-1 to TRBJ2-7; 7 positions agree with TRBD1. There are 13 residues in the CDR3. Germline V gene data show CDR1 as SGHRS and CDR2 as YFSETQ. Trimming took 4 bases from V and 3 from J; bases not matched to a gene: 4. CDR3 protein: CASSPGQIYEQYF. In DNA, the CDR3 is TGCGCCAGCAGCCCGGGACAGATCTACGAGCAGTACTTC.

As concerns this clone: The junction shows a germline mismatch at one end, possibly a read error. The chain uses TRBV7-7 and TRBJ2-1, with D hard to call. Germline V gene lookup returns CDR1 SSHAT and CDR2 FNYEAQ (reference sequence). This CDR3 spans 13 amino acids. The CDR3 DNA reads as TGTGCTAGCAGCCTGATTCTAACCGATGAGCAGTTCTTC. Translation: CASSLILTDEQFF.

The gene calls are TRBV14 and TRBJ2-3; tentatively, D is TRBD2 (5 bases). V lost 4 bases and J 9 bases, leaving 11 bases between the germline ends. This CDR3 comprises 12 residues. Germline V gene data show CDR1 as SGHDN and CDR2 as FVKESK. CDR3 in amino acids: CASSRGPQTQYF. CDR3 nucleotide sequence: TGTGCCAGCAGCCGCGGGCCGCAAACGCAGTATTTT.

V gene TRBV2 combines with J gene TRBJ1-6; D not resolved. The germline V and J ends were trimmed by 7 bases and 6 bases, with 13 bases remaining between them. Germline V gene lookup returns CDR1 SNHLY and CDR2 FYNNEI. This CDR3 spans 14 amino acids. This CDR3 is CASIPDTFNSPLHF. The CDR3 region has the DNA TGTGCCAGCATCCCCGACACTTTTAATTCACCCCTCCACTTT.

This chain links TRBV5-5 with TRBJ2-7, with a weak D call TRBD2 (5 bases). Germline assignment: CDR1 SGHKS and CDR2 YYEKEE (reference sequence). V gave up 7 bases and J gave up 3 bases, with 17 bases separating them. CDR3 size: 14 residues. The DNA for the CDR3 is TGTGCCAGCTCCCGGGGAAGGGCTCTCTACGAGCAGTACTTC. This translates into CASSRGRALYEQYF. Filled out from reference TRBV5-5 and TRBJ2-7, the complete variable domain reads DAGVTQSPTHLIKTRGQQVTLRCSPISGHKSVSWYQQVLGQGPQFIFQYYEKEERGRGNFPDRFSARQFPNYSSELNVNALLLGDSALYLCASSRGRALYEQYFGPGTRLTVT.

This chain links TRBV7-8 with TRBJ1-3; no clear D. The CDR3 covers 16 residues. The V end was cut by 5 bases, the J end by 2 bases, with 16 bases between. Per germline, CDR1 SGHVS and CDR2 FQNEAQ. In DNA form, the CDR3 reads TGTGCCAGCAGCACCGGGCGGGGAAGGACTGGAAACACCATATATTTT. Its translation: CASSTGRGRTGNTIYF.

The CDR3 DNA is TGTGCCAGCAGCGGGCCGGGACAGGGGACCAATGAGCAGTTCTTC. This codes for CASSGPGQGTNEQFF. This rearrangement joins TRBV7-9 to TRBJ2-1; TRBD1 agrees at 10 bases. Germline V CDR1 and CDR2: SEHNR, FQNEAQ (reference sequence). There are 15 residues in the CDR3. V lost 5 bases to trimming and J lost 6 bases; unmatched junction nucleotides: 7.

This chain links TRBV7-3 with TRBJ2-7; D is unclear. CDR1 SGHTA and CDR2 FQGTGA come from the germline V gene. Trimming shortened V by 1 base and J by 4 bases, and 8 bases separated the two germline ends. The CDR3 sequence is 13 residues long. The CDR3 reads CASSLSPRYEQYF. The CDR3 nucleotides are TGTGCCAGCAGCTTAAGCCCTAGGTACGAGCAGTACTTC.

The V gene is TRBV28, the J gene TRBJ2-7; 7 nucleotides agree with TRBD1. CDR1 MDHEN and CDR2 SYDVKM come from the germline V gene. This CDR3 is 17 amino acids long. Trimming cost V 4 bases and J 2 bases; bases outside gene matches: 14. The CDR3 region is CASSSPWDGTVPYEQYF. CDR3 in DNA: TGTGCCAGCAGTTCTCCTTGGGACGGGACAGTCCCCTACGAGCAGTACTTC.